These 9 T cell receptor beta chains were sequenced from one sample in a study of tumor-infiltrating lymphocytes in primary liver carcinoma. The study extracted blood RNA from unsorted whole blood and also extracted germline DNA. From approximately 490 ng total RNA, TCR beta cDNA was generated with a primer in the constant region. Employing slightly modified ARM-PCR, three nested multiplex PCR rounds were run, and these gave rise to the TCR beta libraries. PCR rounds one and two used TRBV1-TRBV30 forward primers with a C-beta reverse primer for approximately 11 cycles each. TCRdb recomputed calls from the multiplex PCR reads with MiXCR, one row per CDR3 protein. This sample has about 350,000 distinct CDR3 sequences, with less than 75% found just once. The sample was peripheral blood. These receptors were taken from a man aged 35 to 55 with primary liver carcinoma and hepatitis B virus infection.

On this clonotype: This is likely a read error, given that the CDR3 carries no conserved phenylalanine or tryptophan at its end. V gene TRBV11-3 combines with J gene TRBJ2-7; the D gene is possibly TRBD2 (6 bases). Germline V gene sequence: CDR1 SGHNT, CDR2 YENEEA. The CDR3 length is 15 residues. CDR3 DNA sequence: TGTGCCAGCAGCTTATCAGGAGGGCGGATCTACGTGCAGTACCTC. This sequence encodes CASSLSGGRIYVQYL.

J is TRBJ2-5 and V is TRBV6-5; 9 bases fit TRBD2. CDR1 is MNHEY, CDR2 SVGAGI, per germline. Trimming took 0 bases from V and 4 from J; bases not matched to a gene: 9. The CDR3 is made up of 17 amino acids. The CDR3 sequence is CASSYSPSGMALETQYF. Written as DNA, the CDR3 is TGTGCCAGCAGTTACTCCCCTAGCGGGATGGCTTTAGAGACCCAGTACTTC.

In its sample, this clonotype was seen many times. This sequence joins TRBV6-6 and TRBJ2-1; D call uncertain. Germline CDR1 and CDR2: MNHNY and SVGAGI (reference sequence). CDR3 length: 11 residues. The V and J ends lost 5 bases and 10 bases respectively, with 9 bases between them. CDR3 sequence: CASSNEREQFF. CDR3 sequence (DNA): TGTGCCAGCAGTAATGAGAGAGAGCAGTTCTTC.

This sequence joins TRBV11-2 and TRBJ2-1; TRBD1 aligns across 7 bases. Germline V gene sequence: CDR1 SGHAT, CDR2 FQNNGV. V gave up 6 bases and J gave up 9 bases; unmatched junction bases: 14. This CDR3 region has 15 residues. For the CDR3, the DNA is TGTGCCAGCAGTGTTCACAGGGGACAGTTGGGTGAGCAGTTCTTC. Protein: CASSVHRGQLGEQFF.

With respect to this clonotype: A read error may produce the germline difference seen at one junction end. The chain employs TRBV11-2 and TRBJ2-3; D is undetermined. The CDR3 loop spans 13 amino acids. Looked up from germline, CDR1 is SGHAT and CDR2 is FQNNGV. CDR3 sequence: CAGSLHRTDTRYF. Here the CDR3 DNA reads TGTGCCGGCAGCCTCCATCGCACAGATACGCGGTATTTT.

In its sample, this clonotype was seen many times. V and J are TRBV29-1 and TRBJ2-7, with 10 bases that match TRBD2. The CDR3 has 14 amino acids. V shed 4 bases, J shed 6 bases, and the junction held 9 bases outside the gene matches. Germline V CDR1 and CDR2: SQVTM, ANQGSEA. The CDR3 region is CSVATSGTEAEQYF. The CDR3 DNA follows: TGCAGCGTTGCTACTAGCGGGACCGAAGCCGAGCAGTACTTC.

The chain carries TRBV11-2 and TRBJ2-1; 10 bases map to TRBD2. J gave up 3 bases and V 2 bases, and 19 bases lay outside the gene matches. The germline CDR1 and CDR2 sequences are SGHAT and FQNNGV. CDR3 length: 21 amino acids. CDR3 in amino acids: CASSLYYGGWLAGVIYNEQFF. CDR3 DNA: TGTGCCAGCAGCTTATATTACGGGGGCTGGCTAGCGGGAGTGATCTACAATGAGCAGTTCTTC.

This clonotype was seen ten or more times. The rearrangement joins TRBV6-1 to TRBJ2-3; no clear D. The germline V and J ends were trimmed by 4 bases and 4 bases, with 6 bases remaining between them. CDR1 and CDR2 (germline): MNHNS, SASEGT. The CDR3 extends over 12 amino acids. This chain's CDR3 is CASSVESDTQYF. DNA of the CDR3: TGTGCCAGCAGTGTTGAGTCAGATACGCAGTATTTT.

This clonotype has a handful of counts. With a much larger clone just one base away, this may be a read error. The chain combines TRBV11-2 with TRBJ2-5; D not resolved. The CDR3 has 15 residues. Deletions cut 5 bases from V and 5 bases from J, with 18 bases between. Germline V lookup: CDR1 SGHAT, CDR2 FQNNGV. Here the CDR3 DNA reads TGTGCCAGCAGCCGTGGCCCCACTGGTGGGGAGACCCAGTACTTC. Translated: CASSRGPTGGETQYF.